This T cell receptor (beta chain) was identified in a study of OX40 agonist ivuxolimab in advanced cancers. With regard to the full study: Ivuxolimab, which targeted the costimulatory receptor OX40 (CD134), was an agonistic, fully human IgG2 monoclonal antibody. Partial responses were achieved by three dose-escalation patients, of whom one had hepatocellular carcinoma and two had cutaneous melanoma. Intravenous ivuxolimab was administered to patients every 2 weeks at six dose levels: 0.01, 0.1, 0.3, 1.5, 3 and 10 mg/kg. Patients were allowed to have had prior anti-PD-1, anti-PD-L1 or anti-CTLA-4 therapy, and approximately 37% of the dose-escalation patients had been treated with checkpoint inhibitors. The point of sequencing TCRbeta in the periphery was to test whether ivuxolimab changed TCR sequence diversity and drove clonal T-cell expansion. Of the approximately 54 dose-escalation patients, hepatocellular carcinoma was present in about 20, melanoma in approximately 15, renal cell carcinoma in 9 and head and neck cancer in 9. The dose-escalation cohort was almost 85% male with a mean age of about 60 years, ranging from about 23 to 85. The monotherapy dose-escalation portion (N = 52 patients) of the phase I ivuxolimab trial is reported in the paper. Study-level results and caveats: On average, CD8+ T cells showed more expanded clones than CD4+ T cells after ivuxolimab. At doses of 0.1 to 3.0 mg/kg, clonal expansion of both CD4+ and CD8+ T cells in blood was seen between baseline and week 6. Low levels of normalized T-cell clonal expansion were also seen in some nonresponding patients. In the 0.1-3.0 mg/kg groups, partial responders had among the lowest normalized peripheral clonal expansion, particularly in CD8+ T cells. The antigen specificity of the peripheral T cells that underwent clonal expansion was not determined.

Genomic DNA was extracted from sorted cells for sequencing of the TCRbeta CDR3 region. The immunoSEQ Assay was used for sequencing of TCRbeta CDR3 regions. TCRdb retrieved this table from immuneACCESS and kept in-frame rearrangements only. Not all clones are present; in checked studies, unresolved V genes account for under half, and no reason is known for the remainder. This sample gives roughly 50,000 clones in total; approximately 86% of them show up just once. The ten most abundant clones make up more than 9.5% of the sample. Patients with a history of autoimmune disease or receiving systemic immunosuppression were excluded from the trial. Peripheral blood for TCR sequencing was collected from all dose cohorts at baseline, on cycle 4 day 1, and on cycle 7 day 1. Samples came from an open-label, multicenter, first-in-human phase I dose-escalation trial of ivuxolimab. Adults with locally advanced or metastatic melanoma, renal cell, hepatocellular, or head and neck squamous cell carcinoma were enrolled in the trial. Before TCR sequencing, CD4+ T cells and CD8+ T cells from peripheral blood were sorted into separate populations.

In the case of this clone: It lacks a known antigen. No clone much larger than this one lies a single base away; base qualities are absent.

The germline V gene supplies CDR1 MDHEN and CDR2 SYDVKM. For this chain, trimming is 3 bases at the V end and 6 bases at the J end, and the number of junction bases without a gene match is 11. The CDR3 contains 16 residues, cysteine and phenylalanine counted. The entry retains the CDR3 DNA only, 48 bases that are in frame from base 1. This sequence originates from an adult with an advanced solid tumor such as melanoma, head and neck, liver or kidney cancer. This specimen was CD4+ or CD8+ T cells sorted from blood, taken in a trial of the OX40 agonist ivuxolimab. Recombination linked TRBV28 to TRBJ2-1; TRBD1 fits 7 bases in the junction. The DNA sequence reads TGTGCCAGCAGTTTTGAATTTGGGACAGACGCCAATGAGCAGTTCTTC. Its protein reads: CASSFEFGTDANEQFF.